This T cell receptor (beta chain) emerged from a study of blood T cells in healthy people across ages. Findings of the study overall: Investigators treated diversity estimates from one million T cells as underestimates.

For the second PCR, which ran for roughly 6 to 12 cycles, a sample-barcoded 5' primer and a J-beta primer mix were used. MiXCR, applied by TCRdb to the 5' RACE reads, yields one record per CDR3 protein. This repertoire shows some 1,800,000 distinct CDR3 sequences, about two fifths found once; its top ten account for 23%. Germline CDR1 is SGHAT and CDR2 is FQNNGV. This CDR3 is built from 15 residues. Concerning this clonotype itself: The antigen is not known. This may be a read error, as it is one base from a much larger clone.

The study recruited healthy Caucasian donors from Russia who were aged about 6 to 90. The sequence derives from a human donor in good health. The gene calls are TRBV11-2 and TRBJ2-4; 11 bases map to TRBD1. Sequenced material: blood. CDR3: CASSWTGGKGNILYF. CDR3 sequence (DNA): TGTGCCAGCAGCTGGACAGGGGGCAAGGGCAACATTCTGTACTTC.